The T cell receptor (beta chain) under discussion was sequenced for a study of tissue T cells after allogeneic stem cell transplantation. Sequencing used immunoSEQ multiplex PCR; TCRdb keeps in-frame clones, though not all of them. The sample shows around 28,000 clones, approximately 83% of them seen only once. Trimming took off 3 bases at V and 5 bases at J, with 7 bases between the two ends. Per the germline V gene, CDR1 is SNHLY and CDR2 is FYNNEI. CDR3 length: 12 residues. This chain joins TRBV2 and TRBJ1-2; D is unclear. Sequences were derived from blood, sampled before transplantation. The source is a woman aged 18-49 years who later had graft-versus-host disease after an allogeneic stem cell transplant. The CDR3 sequence: CASSDNWYGYTF. The CDR3 bases are TGTGCCAGCAGTGATAATTGGTATGGCTACACCTTC. Looking up the rest from reference TRBV2 and TRBJ1-2 gives the full variable domain: EPEVTQTPSHQVTQMGQEVILRCVPISNHLYFYWYRQILGQKVEFLVSFYNNEISEKSEIFDDQFSVERPDGSNFTLKIRSTKLEDSAMYFCASSDNWYGYTFGSGTRLTVV.